This T cell receptor (beta chain) was recorded in a study of blood T cell repertoires in COVID-19. Study-wide background: Sites across the United States, Italy and Spain contributed samples from acute and convalescent COVID-19.

With 0 bases clipped from V and 2 bases from J, the junction kept 0 bases outside the gene matches. Germline V gives CDR1 SGDLS, CDR2 YYNGEE. This CDR3 is 15 amino acids long. Profiling relied on immunoSEQ multiplex PCR, and the TCRdb table lists in-frame clones only, not all of them. Of some 150,000 clones in the sample, approximately 87% were seen once. Specimen: peripheral blood. The chain combines TRBV9 with TRBJ1-4; 8 positions agree with TRBD1. This clonotype originated in a woman aged 50 to 65 with active or convalescent COVID-19. CDR3 bases: TGTGCCAGCAGCGTAGGGACAGGGACTAATGAAAAACTGTTTTTT. It yields the protein CASSVGTGTNEKLFF. The variable domain in full, completed from reference TRBV9 and TRBJ1-4, reads DSGVTQTPKHLITATGQRVTLRCSPRSGDLSVYWYQQSLDQGLQFLIQYYNGEERAKGNILERFSAQQFPDLHSELNLSSLELGDSALYFCASSVGTGTNEKLFFGSGTQLSVL.